These 15 T cell receptor beta chains share one sample of origin, sequenced in a study of identical twins. In TCRdb, the 5' RACE reads were re-called with MiXCR into one record per CDR3 protein. The sample shows about 810,000 distinct CDR3 sequences, over 9% of them seen only once. This sample also appeared in a second study, on yellow fever vaccine responses in identical twins.

Material: PBMCs. These receptors came from a woman younger than 30 in good health.

This clonotype was counted a few times. The chain combines TRBV29-1 with TRBJ2-1, with 9 bases identical to TRBD2. This CDR3 comprises 14 residues. After removal of 2 bases from V and 7 bases from J, the junction contained 6 bases not matched to a gene. The germline V gene has CDR1 SQVTM and CDR2 ANQGSEA. CDR3 in amino acids: CSVELSGRSNEQFF. The CDR3 coding sequence is TGCAGCGTTGAACTGAGCGGGAGGTCGAATGAGCAGTTCTTC.

J is TRBJ2-2 and V is TRBV28; possibly TRBD1 for D (5 bases). Germline values: CDR1 MDHEN, CDR2 SYDVKM. V was shortened by 3 bases and J by 4 bases, with 12 bases between the two germline ends. This CDR3 comprises 15 residues. CDR3 amino acids: CASSFQGRVTGELFF. In nucleotides, the CDR3 is TGTGCCAGCAGTTTTCAGGGAAGGGTCACCGGGGAGCTGTTTTTT.

This clonotype was observed many times. CDR3 DNA: TGTGCCAGCAGCCAAGACCCGACTAGCGGGGGCCGCACAGATACGCAGTATTTT. Its translation is CASSQDPTSGGRTDTQYF. The rearrangement uses TRBV4-2 and TRBJ2-3; TRBD2 agrees at 12 bases. This CDR3 is built from 18 residues. Germline V gene sequence: CDR1 LGHNA, CDR2 YNFKEQ. After removal of 0 bases from V and 1 base from J, the junction contained 5 bases not matched to a gene.

This clonotype was counted a few times. The chain combines TRBV20-1 with TRBJ2-1; 15 nucleotides align to TRBD2. Germline assignment: CDR1 DFQATT and CDR2 SNEGSKA (reference sequence). The CDR3 extends over 17 amino acids. The J segment lost 8 bases and the V segment lost 6 bases, leaving 14 bases of the junction unmatched. The CDR3 DNA reads TGCAGTGCCACAGGACTAGCGGGGGGGCAATGGGTAGATGAGCAGTTCTTC. This translates into CSATGLAGGQWVDEQFF.

The chain uses TRBV15 and TRBJ1-4; no clear D. The V and J ends lost 1 base and 6 bases respectively, with 6 bases between them. Germline V gives CDR1 LNHNV, CDR2 YYDKDF (reference sequence). This CDR3 spans 13 amino acids. CDR3 residues: CATSRVPHEKLFF. The CDR3 nucleotides are TGTGCCACCAGCAGAGTCCCTCATGAAAAACTGTTTTTT. The whole variable domain, remainder taken from reference TRBV15 and TRBJ1-4, is DAMVIQNPRYQVTQFGKPVTLSCSQTLNHNVMYWYQQKSSQAPKLLFHYYDKDFNNEADTPDNFQSRRPNTSFCFLDIRSPGLGDTAMYLCATSRVPHEKLFFGSGTQLSVL.

This clonotype was picked up a small number of times. This chain's CDR3 is CASSAVGGLYEQYV. CDR3 bases: TGTGCCAGCAGCGCGGTAGGGGGGCTCTACGAGCAGTACGTC. V usage is TRBV5-6 and J usage is TRBJ2-7; D may be TRBD1 or TRBD2 (6 bases each). The CDR3 extends over 14 amino acids. V was cut by 4 bases and J by 3 bases, with 14 bases left in between. Germline V gene sequence: CDR1 SGHDT, CDR2 YYEEEE.

This clonotype was seen only a few times. The J gene is TRBJ1-1, the V gene TRBV3-1, with a possible D match to TRBD1 (5 bases). Deletions cut 0 bases from V and 0 bases from J, with 11 bases between. Germline assignment: CDR1 LGHDT and CDR2 YNNKEL (reference sequence). This CDR3 contains 16 residues. CDR3 bases: TGTGCCAGCAGCCAAGAGGGGCCGACAGTGAACACTGAAGCTTTCTTT. It translates to CASSQEGPTVNTEAFF.

The chain recombines TRBV5-6 with TRBJ2-7, with TRBD2 matching 9 bases. V lost 2 bases, J lost 2 bases, and 5 bases stayed unmatched. The CDR3 has 15 residues. The germline V gene encodes CDR1 SGHDT and CDR2 YYEEEE. CDR3: CASSLGLALTYEQYF. As DNA, the CDR3 is TGTGCCAGCAGCTTAGGACTAGCGCTAACCTACGAGCAGTACTTC. Variable domain in full (rest from reference TRBV5-6 and TRBJ2-7): DAGVTQSPTHLIKTRGQQVTLRCSPKSGHDTVSWYQQALGQGPQFIFQYYEEEERQRGNFPDRFSGHQFPNYSSELNVNALLLGDSALYLCASSLGLALTYEQYFGPGTRLTVT.

The rearrangement joins TRBV20-1 to TRBJ1-5, with 7 bases lining up with TRBD1. J was trimmed by 2 bases and V by 7 bases; bases with no gene match: 5. Germline assignment: CDR1 DFQATT and CDR2 SNEGSKA (reference sequence). The CDR3 length is 13 residues. The CDR3 loop is CSVGQAGNQPQHF. DNA of the CDR3: TGCAGTGTAGGACAGGCCGGCAATCAGCCCCAGCATTTT.

This clonotype was counted a few times. This chain uses TRBV11-1 with TRBJ2-5; weak D call: TRBD1 (6 bases). Trimming stripped 6 bases from V and 2 bases from J, with 19 bases between. CDR1 and CDR2 (germline): SGHAT, FQDESV (reference sequence). The CDR3 covers 16 residues. CDR3 coding DNA: TGTGCCAGCAGGATAACAGGGAACGTCGGGCAAGAGACCCAGTACTTC. Its translation is CASRITGNVGQETQYF.

This chain joins TRBV24-1 and TRBJ2-1; either TRBD1 or TRBD2 may supply D (5 bases each). CDR3 size: 12 residues. V lost 7 bases and J lost 10, with 13 bases in between. The germline V gene has CDR1 KGHDR and CDR2 SFDVKD. The CDR3 sequence: CATRSTGTEQFF. CDR3 nucleotides: TGTGCCACCAGATCGACCGGGACGGAGCAGTTCTTC.

This clonotype was seen only a few times. V is TRBV5-1 and J is TRBJ2-7; TRBD1 aligns across 9 bases. The CDR3 sequence is 14 residues long. CDR1 and CDR2 from the germline V gene are SGHRS and YFSETQ. With V trimmed by 5 bases and J by 2 bases, 5 bases remained unmatched. This CDR3 is CASRLRQGAYEQYV. In nucleotides, the CDR3 is TGCGCCAGCAGACTAAGACAGGGGGCCTACGAGCAGTACGTC.

This clonotype was counted a few times. V usage is TRBV4-1 and J usage is TRBJ2-1; D possibly corresponds to TRBD2 (5 bases). The CDR3 consists of 14 residues. The germline V gene encodes CDR1 MGHRA and CDR2 YSYEKL. The V gene lost 4 bases and the J gene lost 7 bases, with 14 bases spanning the gap. The CDR3 region is CASSLPSSTNEQFF. Here the CDR3 DNA reads TGCGCCAGCAGCCTCCCTTCTAGCACAAATGAGCAGTTCTTC.

V and J are TRBV13 and TRBJ2-5, with D tentatively TRBD2 (6 bases). This CDR3 spans 14 amino acids. V lost 7 bases to trimming and J lost 4 bases, with 16 bases between them. Per germline, CDR1 PRHDT and CDR2 FYEKMQ (reference sequence). The CDR3 loop reads CASNLWGVGETQYF. The CDR3 region has the DNA TGTGCCAGCAACCTTTGGGGGGTTGGAGAGACCCAGTACTTC.

In its sample, this clonotype was seen many times. The chain combines TRBV27 with TRBJ2-5; D is unclear. This CDR3 comprises 12 residues. V was trimmed by 5 bases and J by 6 bases, leaving 10 bases between them. Germline V gives CDR1 MNHEY, CDR2 SMNVEV (reference sequence). The CDR3 nucleotides are TGTGCCAGCAGTGGCCCCCTCAAGACCCAGTACTTC. This codes for CASSGPLKTQYF.